Listed here are 9 T cell receptor beta chains from one sample, sequenced in a study of cytomegalovirus exposure and HLA in healthy donors. Primers included in the PCR were 60 Vbeta and 13 Jbeta primers. Profiled with immunoSEQ multiplex PCR; TCRdb holds only in-frame clones, not every one. This sample has approximately 150,000 clones; about 85% occur once, and the top ten carry approximately 1.3%. Source material: PBMCs. All receptors derive from a man aged 50-60 years in good health and CMV-seropositive.

The V call is TRBV9, the J call TRBJ2-3; the D gene is possibly TRBD2 (6 bases). Germline CDR1 and CDR2: SGDLS and YYNGEE. CDR3 length: 15 amino acids. Trimming left V 3 bases short and J 1 base short, with 12 bases between. The CDR3 DNA reads as TGTGCCAGCAGCGGGCTGGGACTGGGCACAGATACGCAGTATTTT. This sequence encodes CASSGLGLGTDTQYF.

The gene calls are TRBV27 and TRBJ1-1; perhaps TRBD1 as D (5 bases). The ends were cut back, 2 bases at V and 6 bases at J, with 13 bases in the middle. Germline CDR1 reads MNHEY; CDR2 reads SMNVEV (reference sequence). The CDR3 length is 14 residues. The DNA for the CDR3 is TGTGCCAGCAGTTTACGGCAGGGAGGCGCTGAAGCTTTCTTT. This encodes CASSLRQGGAEAFF.

The rearrangement joins TRBV27 to TRBJ1-1; a possible D gene is TRBD1 (6 bases). The CDR3 has 13 amino acids. Germline CDR1 and CDR2: MNHEY and SMNVEV (reference sequence). V lost 6 bases, J lost 7 bases, and 15 bases lay in between. The CDR3 reads CASRQTGRLEAFF. In DNA form, the CDR3 reads TGTGCCAGCAGGCAGACAGGACGCCTTGAAGCTTTCTTT.

For the CDR3, the DNA is TGTGCCAGCAGCAGCAGGGACTCCGAGCAGTACTTC. This sequence encodes CASSSRDSEQYF. This sequence joins TRBV7-9 and TRBJ2-7; possible D gene TRBD2, 6 bases. Trimming took off 5 bases at V and 6 bases at J, with 11 bases between the two ends. CDR3 length: 12 amino acids. Germline CDR1 reads SEHNR; CDR2 reads FQNEAQ (reference sequence).

The genes are TRBV2 and TRBJ2-5, with 8 bases fitting TRBD1. The CDR3 spans 13 residues. The V gene end was trimmed by 7 bases and the J gene end by 2 bases; junction bases not matched to a gene: 3. CDR1 and CDR2 (germline): SNHLY, FYNNEI. The CDR3 protein is CASTRDRQETQYF. The CDR3 DNA reads as TGTGCCAGCACCCGGGACAGGCAAGAGACCCAGTACTTC.

J is TRBJ2-3 and V is TRBV7-2; D is unresolved. The CDR3 runs to 13 residues. The germline V gene has CDR1 SGHTA and CDR2 FQGNSA. V was shortened by 2 bases and J by 3 bases, with 6 bases between the two germline ends. CDR3 coding DNA: TGTGCCAGCAGCTTATCCGGGACAGATACGCAGTATTTT. It codes for CASSLSGTDTQYF.

V gene TRBV18 combines with J gene TRBJ1-1, with TRBD1 identical over 9 bases. The CDR3 is made up of 11 amino acids. CDR1 and CDR2 (germline): KGHSH, LQKENI. V was pared by 6 bases and J by 10 bases, with 3 bases of the junction left unmatched. The CDR3 protein is CASSSQGAAFF. The DNA of the CDR3 is TGTGCCAGCTCCTCACAGGGGGCAGCTTTCTTT. The full variable domain, completed using reference TRBV18 and TRBJ1-1, is NAGVMQNPRHLVRRRGQEARLRCSPMKGHSHVYWYRQLPEEGLKFMVYLQKENIIDESGMPKERFSAEFPKEGPSILRIQQVVRGDSAAYFCASSSQGAAFFGQGTRLTVV.

This chain connects TRBV29-1 to TRBJ1-5; D is perhaps TRBD1 (5 bases). Trimming took off 4 bases at V and 4 bases at J, with 8 bases between the two ends. Germline assignment: CDR1 SQVTM and CDR2 ANQGSEA. The CDR3 consists of 12 residues. CDR3 loop: CSVGQINQPQHF. Here the CDR3 DNA reads TGCAGCGTTGGACAGATAAATCAGCCCCAGCATTTT.

The V gene is TRBV4-3, the J gene TRBJ1-2; unclear D gene. The CDR3 totals 12 residues. V dropped 4 bases and J dropped 6 bases, with 9 bases sitting between them. Germline V gene lookup returns CDR1 LGHNA and CDR2 YSLEER. The CDR3 DNA is TGCGCCAGCAGCCTGAGCGGGGATGGCTACACCTTC. Amino acid sequence: CASSLSGDGYTF.